This T cell receptor (beta chain) was sequenced in a study of healthy donors' naive CD4 and CD8 T cells. Sorting defined naive CD4+ as CD4+CD8-CD45RO-CD45RA+ and naive CD8+ as CD8+CD4-CD45RA+CD27bright. As regards this clonotype: Its antigen is not known.

This CDR3 contains 16 residues. Losses at the gene ends were 3 bases for V and 2 bases for J; bases not matched to a gene: 6. TCR libraries were built from 450 to 650 ng of total RNA by linear amplification. Per the original data handling: From 5 healthy donors, just under 80,000 rearranged TCR alpha transcripts were sequenced. Each CDR3 protein is one row after TCRdb ran MiXCR on the reads. TCRdb, rather than the study authors, made the V and J calls. The sample consists of some 190,000 distinct CDR3 sequences, about 70% of them appearing once. Study-level points and caveats: Bias from naive T cell homeostatic proliferation was not addressed. Positive CDR3 charge linked to CD4+ cells, negative to CD8+ cells.

This chain connects TRBV12-3 or TRBV12-4 to TRBJ2-2; 7 bases fit TRBD1. This TCR derives from a pool of human donors in good health; the sample pools cells from several healthy donors. The sequenced material came from naive CD4+ and CD8+ T cells sorted from blood, pooled from several donors. For the CDR3, the DNA is TGTGCCAGCAGTTTCAGCGGACAGGCAAACACCGGGGAGCTGTTTTTT. Its translation: CASSFSGQANTGELFF.